This T cell receptor beta chain was sequenced for a study of shared clonotypes between healthy human individuals (dated by TCRdb to the early 2020s). Study-level background: Three men and a couple of women, aged 18 to 49 years, made up the cohort. Each donor's leukapheresis produced roughly between roughly 0.85 and 9.5 billion PBMCs. For each donor, CD4 naive and CD4 memory were each given three plates, CD8 naive was given two plates, and CD8 memory was given one plate. The study deeply sequenced blood TCR repertoires of several healthy adults to estimate repertoire size and the extent of clonotype sharing between individuals. Libraries were prepared and TCR repertoires were sequenced by different laboratories using diverse techniques, in order to increase sequencing depth and limit assay-specific biases. Paper-wide results and their limitations: Because the study included a small number of donors, the genetic and exposure-history diversity represented was limited. Naive subsets generally had larger estimated clonotype richness than memory subsets. About 5% of naive CD4, around 3.6% of naive CD8, about 2.4% of memory CD4, and more than 0.35% of memory CD8 clonotypes were shared across several donors. Only blood was sampled, and tissue TCR repertoires likely differ from those in blood. Incomplete sequencing was indicated by rarefaction of sorted-subset datasets, despite the large sequencing depth. Higher generation probabilities were observed for clonotypes shared by all four sorted-subset donors than for non-shared clonotypes. Pairwise subsampling indicated that sequencing depth was expected to affect the degree of clonotype sharing among donors.

Concerning this clone itself: It has no known antigen specificity. No base qualities exist here, and no much larger clone lies one base off it.

Donors were healthy HIV-negative adults with no recently reported acute infections or vaccinations. Only Caucasian adults living in Nashville, Tennessee, USA were represented among the donors. CD4+ T cells were enriched by magnetic negative selection, after which naive cells were positively selected on CD45RA and the negative fraction was taken as the memory subset. After blood collection by leukapheresis, PBMCs were isolated using Ficoll-Histopaque density gradient centrifugation and then cryopreserved in the vapor phase of liquid nitrogen. Analytical flow cytometry was used to check the purity and quantity of each magnetically sorted T cell population. Genomic DNA was isolated from every sorted fraction and measured by UV absorbance on a Nanodrop 2000c. V is trimmed back by 6 bases and J by 3 bases, and the junction contains 11 bases that no gene match accounts for. From the germline V gene, CDR1 is KGHSH and CDR2 is LQKENI. Including cysteine and phenylalanine, the CDR3 has 16 amino acids. The only DNA kept is the CDR3, 48 bases in frame from the first base.

Using the deep immunoSEQ assay, multiplex PCR amplified TCR CDR3 regions from genomic DNA. Extracted genomic DNA from each cell subset was spread evenly across all wells of several immunoSEQ 96-well plates, with each plate serving as a replicate. Each replicate PCR for sorted subsets received about 220 ng genomic DNA, equal to about 30,000 T cell genomes. Purified libraries were quantified with a Qubit 3.0 fluorometer, sized on a Bioanalyzer 2100, and re-quantified with the KAPA Library Quantification kit. Each immunoSEQ 96-well plate was sequenced on its own single-read 150-cycle Illumina NextSeq 550 flow cell. Under the source paper's analysis protocol: Because the immunoSEQ output included only junctional sequences and no quality scores, the filtering could not be the same as the filtering used for full-length reads. Sequences were annotated with PyIR, a Python wrapper for IgBLAST v1.9, using IMGT germline references to assign V/J genes and CDR3. Any read was removed if the V/J assignment was weak (E-value above 1e-6), the CDR3 was missing, or the read contained stop codons, out-of-frame junctions, or ambiguous translated residues. V3J clonotypes were defined as sequences sharing an identical inferred V gene, J gene, and CDR3 amino acid sequence. The percentage overlap between two repertoires was calculated by dividing the number of shared unique clonotypes by the size of the smaller repertoire. Richness of each repertoire was evaluated using RTK rarefaction, the Chao1 estimator, and Recon v2.1 estimates of unobserved clonotypes. Generation probabilities for all TCRbeta clonotypes obtained by the gDNA method from a handful of donors were computed using OLGA. As stored in TCRdb, this immuneACCESS dataset retains in-frame rearrangements with V and J assigned. A fraction of the clones does not appear; measured against another copy, unresolved V genes explain less than half of the discrepancy, and the remainder lacks a known reason. V, J and clone size are those of that table, while D and trimming were read from the DNA. Within this sample are some 2,500,000 clones, with about 90% of them counted one time only. Clones ranked in the top ten supply 0.37% of the sample.

This chain joins TRBV18 to TRBJ1-5; 7 nucleotides in the junction match TRBD1. Sequences were obtained from naive CD4+ T cells from PBMCs. This specimen's cell subset or site label, interpreted: CD45RA+ positively selected. The TCR originated in a man aged 18 to 30 in good health. Some clones in this sample may be carry-over from other donors' samples. The sequenced DNA is TGTGCCAGCTCCGCGAGGGGGACAGCAGCCAATCAGCCCCAGCATTTT. It translates as CASSARGTAANQPQHF.